This entry lists 24 T cell receptor beta chains sequenced from one sample in a study of cytomegalovirus exposure and HLA in healthy donors. Primers: 60 Vbeta forward and 13 Jbeta reverse. This table comes from immunoSEQ multiplex PCR, and its TCRdb copy is limited to in-frame clones, with some not included. The table lists 100,000 or so clones, roughly 58% of them singletons. What was sequenced was PBMCs. These receptors all stem from a woman between 25 and 40 years old in good health and CMV-seropositive.

This clone was recorded only once. The chain has TRBV5-1 and TRBJ1-2, with D unresolved. The CDR3 loop spans 13 amino acids. The germline V and J ends were trimmed by 4 bases and 4 bases, with 11 bases remaining between them. CDR1 is SGHRS, CDR2 YFSETQ, per germline. The CDR3 here is CASSPSGGYGYTF. The CDR3 nucleotides read TGCGCCAGCAGCCCTAGTGGTGGCTATGGCTACACCTTC.

Remarks on this clone: The junction departs from the called germline gene at one end, perhaps through a read error. The chain is built from TRBV30 and TRBJ1-2, with 8 bases identical to TRBD1. Germline CDR1 GTSNPN, CDR2 SVGIG (reference sequence). This CDR3 comprises 13 residues. CDR3 sequence (DNA): TGTGCCTGGAGGACAGGGGTCTACTATGGCTACCCCTTC. Protein sequence: CAWRTGVYYGYPF.

The table lists this clone with a few counts. The gene calls are TRBV7-3 and TRBJ1-2; D is unresolved. The CDR3 spans 13 residues. CDR1 and CDR2 from the germline V gene are SGHTA and FQGTGA. V was trimmed by 1 base and J by 5 bases, leaving 8 bases between them. The CDR3 loop reads CASSLIPQYGYTF. DNA for the CDR3: TGTGCCAGCAGCTTAATACCACAATATGGCTACACCTTC.

V and J are TRBV2 and TRBJ2-7, with TRBD2 matching 11 bases. Germline CDR1 is SNHLY and CDR2 is FYNNEI. V shed 5 bases, J shed 7 bases, and the junction held 10 bases outside the gene matches. CDR3 length: 15 amino acids. The CDR3 protein is CASSPTSGGLREQYF. The CDR3 coding sequence is TGTGCCAGCAGTCCAACTAGCGGGGGCCTCAGAGAGCAGTACTTC.

The gene calls are TRBV6-1 and TRBJ1-5; no firm D call. The V end was cut by 0 bases, the J end by 6 bases, with 6 bases between. This CDR3 region has 13 residues. CDR1 and CDR2 (germline): MNHNS, SASEGT. The DNA for the CDR3 is TGTGCCAGCAGTGAAGCGTTCGTTCAGCCCCAGCATTTT. It is translated as CASSEAFVQPQHF.

The rearrangement joins TRBV5-4 to TRBJ2-6; 10 nucleotides agree with TRBD2. Germline CDR1 reads SGHNT; CDR2 reads YYREEE (reference sequence). CDR3 size: 19 residues. V lost 4 bases and J lost 0; bases outside the gene matches: 10. CDR3 protein: CASSPMGLAGASGANVLTF. CDR3 coding DNA: TGTGCCAGCAGCCCCATGGGGCTAGCGGGGGCCTCTGGGGCCAACGTCCTGACTTTC.

This clone was observed a single time. V gene TRBV5-6 combines with J gene TRBJ2-5; TRBD1 matches at 11 bases. The CDR3 has 16 residues. CDR1 is SGHDT, CDR2 YYEEEE, per germline. V dropped 2 bases and J dropped 5; count of bases not matched to a gene: 8. The CDR3 loop is CASSLPWTGGGETQYF. The CDR3 coding sequence is TGTGCCAGCAGCTTACCCTGGACAGGGGGCGGGGAGACCCAGTACTTC.

A note on this clone: Relative to the germline gene, one junction end is altered; a read error may explain this. Other DNA sequences in the sample encode the same CDR3. The V gene is TRBV5-1, the J gene TRBJ2-3; the match to TRBD2 covers 9 bases. The CDR3 contains 18 residues. Germline loops: CDR1 SGHRS, CDR2 YFSETQ. The CDR3 protein is CASSLATSGPQGTDTQYF. Written as DNA, the CDR3 is TGTGCCAGCAGCTTGGCGACTAGCGGTCCCCAAGGTACAGATACGCAGTATTTT.

The rearrangement links TRBV6-1 to TRBJ2-7; D call uncertain. The CDR3 runs 15 residues. Germline V gene sequence: CDR1 MNHNS, CDR2 SASEGT. Trimming removed 0 bases from V and 3 bases from J, with 12 bases in between. This chain's CDR3 is CASSEALQVLYEQYF. The CDR3 nucleotides are TGTGCCAGCAGTGAAGCCCTGCAGGTACTCTACGAGCAGTACTTC.

This clone was seen more than once but under ten times. An end of the junction differs from the germline gene, which may be a read error. The V and J genes are TRBV6-5 and TRBJ2-6; D is perhaps TRBD2 (5 bases). Germline V CDR1 and CDR2: MNHEY, SVGAGI. The CDR3 runs to 12 residues. CDR3 DNA: TGTGCCAGCAGCGCCGGGGACAACGTCCTGACTTTC. It specifies CASSAGDNVLTF.

The rearrangement uses TRBV15 and TRBJ1-2; 8 bases fit TRBD1. The germline V gene has CDR1 LNHNV and CDR2 YYDKDF (reference sequence). CDR3 length: 18 residues. Trimming took 3 bases from V and 0 from J; bases not matched to a gene: 12. CDR3 amino acids: CATSRRAGGLATNYGYTF. CDR3 sequence (DNA): TGTGCCACCAGCAGGAGGGCAGGGGGCCTAGCTACTAACTATGGCTACACCTTC.

In the case of this clone: Other DNA variants within this sample encode the same CDR3. The chain is built from TRBV2 and TRBJ1-1, with 7 bases lining up with TRBD1. J lost 1 base, V lost 4 bases, and 3 bases had no gene match. The CDR3 covers 14 residues. From germline, CDR1 is SNHLY and CDR2 FYNNEI. The CDR3 sequence is CASSVQGTNTEAFF. Written as DNA, the CDR3 is TGTGCCAGCAGTGTACAGGGGACGAACACTGAAGCTTTCTTT.

About this clone: The junction differs from germline at one of its ends, possibly a read error. The genes are TRBV7-2 and TRBJ1-1, with D tentatively TRBD1 (5 bases). The CDR3 sequence is 13 residues long. Germline V CDR1 and CDR2: SGHTA, FQGNSA. The CDR3 here is CASSPVRAGGLLF. In DNA, the CDR3 is TGTGCCAGCAGCCCTGTCCGAGCCGGGGGGTTACTCTTT.

CDR3 nucleotides: TGTGCCAGCAGTGAAACAATGGCAGGGTTCGAGCTGAACACTGAAGCTTTCTTT. This encodes CASSETMAGFELNTEAFF. V is TRBV25-1 and J is TRBJ1-1, with a tentative D call TRBD1 (5 bases). The CDR3 extends over 18 amino acids. Germline lookup yields CDR1 MGHDK and CDR2 SYGVNS. V lost 2 bases, J lost 0 bases, and 19 bases lay in between.

J is TRBJ2-7 and V is TRBV10-3; D unresolved. The CDR3 sequence is 11 residues long. V was trimmed by 3 bases and J by 2 bases, leaving 2 bases between them. Germline lookup yields CDR1 ENHRY and CDR2 SYGVKD. Here the CDR3 reads CAISDTYEQYF. The CDR3, as DNA: TGTGCCATCAGTGATACCTACGAGCAGTACTTC.

V is TRBV5-5 and J is TRBJ2-7, with 9 bases matching TRBD1. V shed 3 bases, J shed 2 bases, and the junction held 3 bases outside the gene matches. Germline assignment: CDR1 SGHKS and CDR2 YYEKEE (reference sequence). This CDR3 contains 14 residues. Here the CDR3 reads CASSYGQGTYEQYF. Here the CDR3 DNA reads TGTGCCAGCAGCTACGGACAGGGGACCTACGAGCAGTACTTC.

The rearrangement joins TRBV6-6 to TRBJ2-7; D is uncertain. Germline loops: CDR1 MNHNY, CDR2 SVGAGI (reference sequence). This CDR3 comprises 12 residues. V lost 2 bases and J lost 7, with 9 bases in between. As DNA, the CDR3 is TGTGCCAGCAGTTACCCTTACGAGGAGCAGTACTTC. Residues: CASSYPYEEQYF.

The gene calls are TRBV4-3 and TRBJ2-7; 9 bases are shared with TRBD1. CDR1 LGHNA and CDR2 YSLEER come from the germline V gene. The J segment lost 3 bases and the V segment lost 3 bases, leaving 12 bases of the junction unmatched. CDR3 length equals 17 residues. This CDR3 reads CASSHRLTGGVDYEQYF. As DNA, the CDR3 is TGCGCCAGCAGCCACCGTTTGACAGGGGGGGTGGACTACGAGCAGTACTTC.

J is TRBJ1-3 and V is TRBV9; D is undetermined. The V and J ends lost 3 bases and 0 bases respectively, with 13 bases between them. The CDR3 spans 16 residues. Germline lookup yields CDR1 SGDLS and CDR2 YYNGEE. For the CDR3, the DNA is TGTGCCAGCAGCGCAGGAACACCGAGCTCTGGAAACACCATATATTTT. It is translated as CASSAGTPSSGNTIYF.

The chain couples TRBV9 to TRBJ1-6, with 7 bases that match TRBD1. V gave up 2 bases and J gave up 7 bases; unmatched junction bases: 3. The CDR3 totals 14 residues. Germline-derived CDR1 and CDR2 are SGDLS and YYNGEE. The CDR3 coding sequence is TGTGCCAGCAGCGTCCGGGACAGAAATTCACCCCTCCACTTT. Translated, it gives CASSVRDRNSPLHF.

The chain is built from TRBV27 and TRBJ2-7, with a weak D call TRBD2 (5 bases). The germline V gene has CDR1 MNHEY and CDR2 SMNVEV (reference sequence). V was trimmed by 4 bases and J by 2 bases, leaving 18 bases between them. This CDR3 spans 16 amino acids. DNA of the CDR3: TGTGCCAGCAGTTCACCCCTCAGAGGGTTCCCCTACGAGCAGTACTTC. Translating it yields CASSSPLRGFPYEQYF.

This sequence joins TRBV6-5 and TRBJ2-7, with a tentative D call TRBD2 (5 bases). Trimming took off 2 bases at V and 0 bases at J, with 11 bases between the two ends. The germline V gene has CDR1 MNHEY and CDR2 SVGAGI. This CDR3 region has 15 residues. CDR3 residues: CASSYVGGLSYEQYF. CDR3 bases: TGTGCCAGCAGTTACGTGGGCGGACTCTCCTACGAGCAGTACTTC.

The chain links TRBV19 to TRBJ1-2, with TRBD1 as a possible D gene (6 bases). There are 15 residues in the CDR3. Germline V gene lookup returns CDR1 LNHDA and CDR2 SQIVND (reference sequence). The V end was cut by 5 bases, the J end by 5 bases, with 18 bases between. For the CDR3, the DNA is TGTGCCAGTAGTCTGCAGGACAGTAGGTATTATGGCTACACCTTC. Residues: CASSLQDSRYYGYTF.

The chain recombines TRBV30 with TRBJ1-1; 8 bases map to TRBD1. CDR3 length: 14 amino acids. Germline V gene lookup returns CDR1 GTSNPN and CDR2 SVGIG (reference sequence). J was trimmed by 0 bases and V by 4 bases; bases with no gene match: 4. This chain's CDR3 is CAWNRQGMNTEAFF. CDR3 nucleotide sequence: TGTGCCTGGAACCGACAGGGGATGAACACTGAAGCTTTCTTT.